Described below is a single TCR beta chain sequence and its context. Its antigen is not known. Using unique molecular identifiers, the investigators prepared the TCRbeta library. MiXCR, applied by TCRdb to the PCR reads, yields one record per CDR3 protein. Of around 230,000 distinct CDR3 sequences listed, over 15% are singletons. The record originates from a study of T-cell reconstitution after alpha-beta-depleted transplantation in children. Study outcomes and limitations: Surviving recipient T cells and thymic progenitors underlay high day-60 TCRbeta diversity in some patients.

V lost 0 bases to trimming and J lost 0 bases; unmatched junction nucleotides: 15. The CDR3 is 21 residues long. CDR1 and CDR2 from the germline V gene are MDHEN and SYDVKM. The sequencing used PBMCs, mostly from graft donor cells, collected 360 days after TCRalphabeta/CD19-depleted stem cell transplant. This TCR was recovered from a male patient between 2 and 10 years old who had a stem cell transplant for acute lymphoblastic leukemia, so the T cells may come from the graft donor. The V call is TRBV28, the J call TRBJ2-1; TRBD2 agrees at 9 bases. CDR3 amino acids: CASSLWDLALRGGLSYNEQFF. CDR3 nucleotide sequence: TGTGCCAGCAGTTTATGGGATCTAGCTCTGCGGGGGGGCCTCTCCTACAATGAGCAGTTCTTC.